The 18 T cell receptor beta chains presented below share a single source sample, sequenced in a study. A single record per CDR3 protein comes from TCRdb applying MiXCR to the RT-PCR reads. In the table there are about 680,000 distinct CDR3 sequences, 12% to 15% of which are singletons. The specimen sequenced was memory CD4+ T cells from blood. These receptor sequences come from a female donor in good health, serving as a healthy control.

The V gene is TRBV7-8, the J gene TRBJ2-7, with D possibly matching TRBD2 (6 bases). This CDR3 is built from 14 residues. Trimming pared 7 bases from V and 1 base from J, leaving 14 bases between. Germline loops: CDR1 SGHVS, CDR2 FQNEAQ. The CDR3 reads CASNSHGGSYEQYF. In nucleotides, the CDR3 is TGTGCCAGCAACTCCCACGGGGGTTCCTACGAGCAGTACTTC.

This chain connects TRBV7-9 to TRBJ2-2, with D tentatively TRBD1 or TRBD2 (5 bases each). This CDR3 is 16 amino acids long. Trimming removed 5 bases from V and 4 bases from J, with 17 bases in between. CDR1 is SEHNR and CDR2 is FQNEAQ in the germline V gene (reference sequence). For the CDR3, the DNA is TGTGCCAGCAGCCCTAGGGGACGAGGCGGCACCGGGGAGCTGTTTTTT. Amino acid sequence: CASSPRGRGGTGELFF.

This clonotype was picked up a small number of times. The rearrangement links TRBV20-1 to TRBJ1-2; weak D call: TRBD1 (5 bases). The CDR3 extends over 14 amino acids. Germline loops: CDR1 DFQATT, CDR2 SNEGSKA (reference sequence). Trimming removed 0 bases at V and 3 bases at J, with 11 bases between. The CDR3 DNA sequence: TGCAGTGCTAGAGATGGTGGGACGGACTATGGCTACACCTTC. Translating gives CSARDGGTDYGYTF.

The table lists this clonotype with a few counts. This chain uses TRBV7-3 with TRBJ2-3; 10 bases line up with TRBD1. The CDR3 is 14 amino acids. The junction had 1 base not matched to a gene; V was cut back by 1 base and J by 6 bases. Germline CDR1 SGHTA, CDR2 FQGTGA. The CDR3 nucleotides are TGTGCCAGCAGCTTAAGGGACAGGGGTGATACGCAGTATTTT. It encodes CASSLRDRGDTQYF. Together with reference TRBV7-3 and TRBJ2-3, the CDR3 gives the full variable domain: GAGVSQTPSNKVTEKGKYVELRCDPISGHTALYWYRQSLGQGPEFLIYFQGTGAADDSGLPNDRFFAVRPEGSVSTLKIQRTERGDSAVYLCASSLRDRGDTQYFGPGTRLTVL.

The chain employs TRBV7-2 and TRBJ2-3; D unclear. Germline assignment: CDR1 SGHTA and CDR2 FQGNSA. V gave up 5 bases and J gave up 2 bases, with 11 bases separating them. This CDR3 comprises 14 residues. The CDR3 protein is CASSPPKNTDTQYF. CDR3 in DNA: TGTGCCAGCAGCCCCCCTAAAAACACAGATACGCAGTATTTT.

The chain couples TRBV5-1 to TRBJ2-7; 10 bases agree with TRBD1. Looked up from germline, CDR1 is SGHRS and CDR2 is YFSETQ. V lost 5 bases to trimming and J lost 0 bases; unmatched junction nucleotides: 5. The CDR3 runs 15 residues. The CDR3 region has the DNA TGCGCCAGCAGGGGGACAGGGGCTCTCTCCTACGAGCAGTACTTC. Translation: CASRGTGALSYEQYF.

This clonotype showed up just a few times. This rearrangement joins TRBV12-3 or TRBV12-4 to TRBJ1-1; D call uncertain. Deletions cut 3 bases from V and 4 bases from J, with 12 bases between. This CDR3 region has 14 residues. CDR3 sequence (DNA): TGTGCCAGCAGTTTCGGGGATTCCGGCACTGAAGCTTTCTTT. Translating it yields CASSFGDSGTEAFF.

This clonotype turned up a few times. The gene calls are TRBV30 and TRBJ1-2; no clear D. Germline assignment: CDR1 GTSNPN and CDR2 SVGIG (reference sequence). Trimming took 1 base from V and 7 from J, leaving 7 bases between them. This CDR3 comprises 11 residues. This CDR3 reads CAWSASGGYTF. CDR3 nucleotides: TGTGCCTGGAGTGCGTCGGGTGGCTACACCTTC. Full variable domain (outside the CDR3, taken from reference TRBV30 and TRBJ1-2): SQTIHQWPATLVQPVGSPLSLECTVEGTSNPNLYWYRQAAGRGLQLLFYSVGIGQISSEVPQNLSASRPQDRQFILSSKKLLLSDSGFYLCAWSASGGYTFGSGTRLTVV.

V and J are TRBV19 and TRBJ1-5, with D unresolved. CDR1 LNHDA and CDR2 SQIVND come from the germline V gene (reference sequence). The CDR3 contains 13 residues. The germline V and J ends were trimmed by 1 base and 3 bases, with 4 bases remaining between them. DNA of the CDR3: TGTGCCAGTAGTATAGTAGACAATCAGCCCCAGCATTTT. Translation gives CASSIVDNQPQHF.

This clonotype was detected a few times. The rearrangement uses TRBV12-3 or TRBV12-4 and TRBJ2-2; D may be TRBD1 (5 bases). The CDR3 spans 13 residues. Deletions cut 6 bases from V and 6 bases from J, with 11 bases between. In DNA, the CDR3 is TGTGCCAGCAGGAAAGAAGGGGCCGGGGAGCTGTTTTTT. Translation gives CASRKEGAGELFF.

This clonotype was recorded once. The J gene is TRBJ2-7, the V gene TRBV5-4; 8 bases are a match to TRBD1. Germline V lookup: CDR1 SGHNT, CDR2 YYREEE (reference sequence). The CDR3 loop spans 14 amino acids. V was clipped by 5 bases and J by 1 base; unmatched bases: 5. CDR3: CASRSDRASYEQYF. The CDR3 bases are TGTGCCAGCAGATCGGACAGGGCTTCCTACGAGCAGTACTTC.

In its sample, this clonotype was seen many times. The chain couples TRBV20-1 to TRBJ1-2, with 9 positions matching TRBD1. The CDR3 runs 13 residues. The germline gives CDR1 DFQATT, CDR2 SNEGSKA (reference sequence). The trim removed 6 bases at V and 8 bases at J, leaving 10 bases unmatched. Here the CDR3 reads CSAQRDRVWGYTF. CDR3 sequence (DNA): TGCAGTGCCCAGCGGGACAGGGTATGGGGCTACACCTTC.

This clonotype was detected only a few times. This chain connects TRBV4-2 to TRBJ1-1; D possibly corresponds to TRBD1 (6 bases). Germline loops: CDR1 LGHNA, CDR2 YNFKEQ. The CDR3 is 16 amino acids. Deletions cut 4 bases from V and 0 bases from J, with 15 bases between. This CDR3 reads CASSRRGQGLNTEAFF. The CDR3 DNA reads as TGTGCCAGCAGCCGCAGGGGTCAAGGGCTGAACACTGAAGCTTTCTTT.

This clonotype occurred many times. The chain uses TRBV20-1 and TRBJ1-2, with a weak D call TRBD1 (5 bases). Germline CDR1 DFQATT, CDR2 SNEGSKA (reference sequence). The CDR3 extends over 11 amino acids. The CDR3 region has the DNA TGCAGCGACAGAATTAACTATGGCTACACCTTC. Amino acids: CSDRINYGYTF.

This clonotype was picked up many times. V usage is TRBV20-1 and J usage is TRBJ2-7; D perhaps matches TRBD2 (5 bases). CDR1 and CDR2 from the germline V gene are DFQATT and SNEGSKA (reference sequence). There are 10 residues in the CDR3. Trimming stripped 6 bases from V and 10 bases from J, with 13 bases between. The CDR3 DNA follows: TGCAGTGCCCCGGACCGGGAACAGTACTTC. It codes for CSAPDREQYF.

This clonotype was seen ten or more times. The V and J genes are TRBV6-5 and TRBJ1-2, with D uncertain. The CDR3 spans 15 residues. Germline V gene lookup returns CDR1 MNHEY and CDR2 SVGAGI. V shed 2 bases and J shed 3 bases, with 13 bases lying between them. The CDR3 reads CASSYDPGIHYGYTF. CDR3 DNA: TGTGCCAGCAGTTACGACCCGGGGATCCACTATGGCTACACCTTC.

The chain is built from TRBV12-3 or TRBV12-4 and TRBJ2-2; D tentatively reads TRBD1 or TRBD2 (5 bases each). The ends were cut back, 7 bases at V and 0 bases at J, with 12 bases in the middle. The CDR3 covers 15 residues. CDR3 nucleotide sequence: TGTGCCAGCATTACGGGACGGACGAACACCGGGGAGCTGTTTTTT. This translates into CASITGRTNTGELFF.

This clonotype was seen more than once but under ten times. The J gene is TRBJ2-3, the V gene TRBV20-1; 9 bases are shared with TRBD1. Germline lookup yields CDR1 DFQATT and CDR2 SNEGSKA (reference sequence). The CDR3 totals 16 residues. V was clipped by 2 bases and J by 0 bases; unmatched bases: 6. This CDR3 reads CSARRGQGGSTDTQYF. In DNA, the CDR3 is TGCAGTGCTAGAAGGGGACAGGGTGGTAGCACAGATACGCAGTATTTT.